The 19 T cell receptor beta chains below all came from one sample that was sequenced in a study of shared clonotypes between healthy human individuals. It was CD45RO-negative cells, positively selected for CCR7, that made up naive CD8 cells, with terminally differentiated effector memory CD45RA+ cells excluded. Measured with immunoSEQ multiplex PCR; TCRdb has only the in-frame clones, and not every one. The table lists about 680,000 clones, just over 90% of them singletons. Sequenced material: naive CD8+ T cells sorted from blood. Receptor source: a man in his thirties or forties in good health.

The chain uses TRBV27 and TRBJ2-7; D remains ambiguous. Trimming pared 4 bases from V and 0 bases from J, leaving 10 bases between. The CDR3 is 14 residues long. Germline V gene lookup returns CDR1 MNHEY and CDR2 SMNVEV (reference sequence). CDR3 DNA sequence: TGTGCCAGCAGTTCGACGACGGACTCCTACGAGCAGTACTTC. Encoded protein: CASSSTTDSYEQYF.

This chain connects TRBV18 to TRBJ2-7; no clear D gene. V lost 6 bases, J lost 2 bases, and 14 bases lay in between. CDR1 and CDR2 (germline): KGHSH, LQKENI. CDR3 length: 14 residues. The CDR3 sequence is CASSYGRRTYEQYF. The DNA for the CDR3 is TGTGCCAGCTCGTATGGGCGGCGGACCTACGAGCAGTACTTC. The complete variable domain, with remaining parts taken from reference TRBV18 and TRBJ2-7, reads NAGVMQNPRHLVRRRGQEARLRCSPMKGHSHVYWYRQLPEEGLKFMVYLQKENIIDESGMPKERFSAEFPKEGPSILRIQQVVRGDSAAYFCASSYGRRTYEQYFGPGTRLTVT.

The chain joins TRBV29-1 to TRBJ2-1, with a possible D match to TRBD2 (5 bases). Trimming cost V 8 bases and J 5 bases, with 16 bases left between them. The CDR3 has 13 amino acids. In germline, CDR1 is SQVTM, CDR2 ANQGSEA. The CDR3 DNA reads TGCAGCCCGTGGAGGTCTCGAGACAATGAGCAGTTCTTC. Encoded protein: CSPWRSRDNEQFF.

The sample holds one count of this clone. This chain uses TRBV6-4 with TRBJ2-1, with a weak D call TRBD2 (6 bases). Trimming cost V 0 bases and J 12 bases, with 18 bases left between them. Germline V gene data show CDR1 as MRHNA and CDR2 as SNTAGT. The CDR3 contains 15 residues. CDR3 protein: CASSDSGSALSGQFF. The CDR3 bases are TGTGCCAGCAGTGACTCCGGGAGTGCCCTCTCAGGGCAGTTCTTC.

The rearrangement uses TRBV5-1 and TRBJ1-1; TRBD1 is a possible D gene (5 bases). This CDR3 has 13 residues. CDR1 SGHRS and CDR2 YFSETQ come from the germline V gene. The V end was cut by 4 bases, the J end by 2 bases, with 9 bases between. This CDR3 is CASSLQDNTEAFF. CDR3 DNA sequence: TGCGCCAGCAGCCTACAGGACAACACTGAAGCTTTCTTT. The complete variable domain, with remaining parts taken from reference TRBV5-1 and TRBJ1-1, reads KAGVTQTPRYLIKTRGQQVTLSCSPISGHRSVSWYQQTPGQGLQFLFEYFSETQRNKGNFPGRFSGRQFSNSRSEMNVSTLELGDSALYLCASSLQDNTEAFFGQGTRLTVV.

The chain joins TRBV29-1 to TRBJ2-1; 8 bases line up with TRBD2. Germline V CDR1 and CDR2: SQVTM, ANQGSEA. CDR3 length: 15 amino acids. V shed 6 bases and J 8 bases; nucleotides not matched to a gene: 15. CDR3 nucleotides: TGCAGCGTCCGAGGGTCACGGGAGGGCCGCCATGAGCAGTTCTTC. It encodes CSVRGSREGRHEQFF.

This chain joins TRBV21-1 and TRBJ2-6; TRBD1, as called in the table, went unchecked against the DNA. TRBV21-1 is described as a pseudogene. This CDR3 contains 15 residues. The CDR3 is CASSSRGPRANVLTF. Here the CDR3 DNA reads TGTGCCAGCAGCAGCAGGGGTCCTCGGGCCAACGTCCTGACTTTC.

The V call is TRBV7-2, the J call TRBJ2-1; 8 bases agree with TRBD2. CDR1 SGHTA and CDR2 FQGNSA come from the germline V gene. V lost 2 bases, J lost 5 bases, and 8 bases stayed unmatched. This CDR3 comprises 16 residues. The CDR3 reads CASSLRVAGYHNEQFF. CDR3 DNA: TGTGCCAGCAGCTTACGGGTAGCGGGATACCACAATGAGCAGTTCTTC.

The J gene is TRBJ2-5, the V gene TRBV25-1; D unresolved. CDR3 size: 10 residues. CDR1 MGHDK and CDR2 SYGVNS come from the germline V gene. V lost 6 bases and J 5 bases, leaving 4 bases between the germline ends. CDR3 protein: CASSMETQYF. The CDR3 DNA is TGTGCCAGCAGCATGGAGACCCAGTACTTC.

V and J are TRBV21-1 and TRBJ2-4; the D call in the table, TRBD1, was not verified against the DNA. TRBV21-1 corresponds to a pseudogene. The CDR3 consists of 19 residues. This CDR3 reads CASSKKEQGAPVGKNIQYF. CDR3 nucleotide sequence: TGTGCCAGCAGCAAAAAGGAACAGGGGGCGCCGGTAGGCAAAAACATTCAGTACTTC.

V and J are TRBV2 and TRBJ1-2, with D possibly being TRBD1 (6 bases). Trimming stripped 9 bases from V and 5 bases from J, with 10 bases between. CDR1 SNHLY and CDR2 FYNNEI come from the germline V gene. The CDR3 has 11 residues. This CDR3 reads CARRDKYGYTF. The CDR3 DNA is TGTGCCAGGCGGGACAAGTATGGCTACACCTTC.

V is TRBV9 and J is TRBJ2-5; a weak D match, TRBD2 (6 bases). Germline V gives CDR1 SGDLS, CDR2 YYNGEE. Trimming removed 4 bases at V and 4 bases at J, with 20 bases between. The CDR3 loop spans 16 amino acids. CDR3 protein: CASSRQRAKTRETQYF. Written as DNA, the CDR3 is TGTGCCAGCAGCCGGCAGCGGGCAAAAACGCGAGAGACCCAGTACTTC.

V usage is TRBV14 and J usage is TRBJ1-1; D call uncertain. The germline CDR1 and CDR2 sequences are SGHDN and FVKESK. The CDR3 sequence is 15 residues long. Trimming left V 4 bases short and J 0 bases short, with 12 bases between. CDR3 nucleotide sequence: TGTGCCAGCAGCCCCCTGTGGACCATGAACACTGAAGCTTTCTTT. This gives the protein CASSPLWTMNTEAFF.

The gene calls are TRBV9 and TRBJ2-2; possible D gene TRBD1, 6 bases. Trimming shortened V by 2 bases and J by 5 bases, and 13 bases separated the two germline ends. The CDR3 is 15 amino acids. Germline V gene data show CDR1 as SGDLS and CDR2 as YYNGEE. In DNA, the CDR3 is TGTGCCAGCAGCGTCAGGGGCCGGGGAACCGGGGAGCTGTTTTTT. Encoded protein: CASSVRGRGTGELFF.

The rearrangement uses TRBV29-1 and TRBJ2-1; D is ambiguous. CDR3 size: 12 residues. Looked up from germline, CDR1 is SQVTM and CDR2 is ANQGSEA. V lost 4 bases and J 1 base, leaving 5 bases between the germline ends. CDR3: CSVVTSYNEQFF. In DNA, the CDR3 is TGCAGCGTTGTAACATCCTACAATGAGCAGTTCTTC.

This chain links TRBV28 with TRBJ1-5; D gene uncertain. V was pared by 3 bases and J by 1 base, with 10 bases between. The CDR3 spans 15 residues. Germline values: CDR1 MDHEN, CDR2 SYDVKM. CDR3 DNA sequence: TGTGCCAGCAGTTTGGACTATAGGAGCAATCAGCCCCAGCATTTT. Protein: CASSLDYRSNQPQHF.

This chain joins TRBV7-9 and TRBJ2-5; 11 positions match TRBD2. V was clipped by 6 bases and J by 5 bases; unmatched bases: 17. CDR1 is SEHNR and CDR2 is FQNEAQ in the germline V gene (reference sequence). This CDR3 has 18 residues. The CDR3 region is CASSPPFGSGRAGETQYF. CDR3 DNA sequence: TGTGCCAGCAGTCCTCCCTTCGGTAGCGGGAGGGCAGGGGAGACCCAGTACTTC.

The CDR3 loop reads CATRTDSVNIQYF. CDR3 in DNA: TGTGCCACGAGGACCGACAGCGTAAACATTCAGTACTTC. V usage is TRBV2 and J usage is TRBJ2-4; possibly TRBD1 for D (5 bases). The V gene lost 10 bases and the J gene lost 6 bases, with 16 bases spanning the gap. CDR3 size: 13 residues. Per the germline V gene, CDR1 is SNHLY and CDR2 is FYNNEI.

J is TRBJ2-7 and V is TRBV10-1; D may correspond to TRBD1 or TRBD2 (5 bases each). Germline CDR1 and CDR2: WNHNN and SYGVQD (reference sequence). V lost 4 bases and J 7 bases, leaving 14 bases between the germline ends. This CDR3 has 13 amino acids. In nucleotides, the CDR3 is TGCGCCAGCAGTGGAACCGGCTGGGGGGAGCAGTACTTC. The encoded protein is CASSGTGWGEQYF.